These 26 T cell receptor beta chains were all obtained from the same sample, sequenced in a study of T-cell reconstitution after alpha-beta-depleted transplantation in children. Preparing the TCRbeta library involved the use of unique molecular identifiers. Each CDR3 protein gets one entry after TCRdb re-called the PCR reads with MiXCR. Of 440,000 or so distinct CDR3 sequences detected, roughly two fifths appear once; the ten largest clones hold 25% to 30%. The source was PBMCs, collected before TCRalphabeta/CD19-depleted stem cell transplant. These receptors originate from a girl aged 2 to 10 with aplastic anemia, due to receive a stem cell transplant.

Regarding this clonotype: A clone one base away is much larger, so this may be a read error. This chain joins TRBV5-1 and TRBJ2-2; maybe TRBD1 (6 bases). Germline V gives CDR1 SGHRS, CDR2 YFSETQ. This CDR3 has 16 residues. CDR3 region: CASSPEGDTFSGEPFF. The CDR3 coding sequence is TGCGCCAGCAGCCCCGAGGGGGACACCTTTTCCGGGGAGCCGTTTTTT.

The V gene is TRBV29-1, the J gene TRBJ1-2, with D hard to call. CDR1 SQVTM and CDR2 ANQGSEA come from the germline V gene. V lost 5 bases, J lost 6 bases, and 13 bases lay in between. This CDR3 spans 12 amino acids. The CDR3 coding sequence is TGCAGCGTTACGAGGACGGGAGATGGCTACACCTTC. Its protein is CSVTRTGDGYTF.

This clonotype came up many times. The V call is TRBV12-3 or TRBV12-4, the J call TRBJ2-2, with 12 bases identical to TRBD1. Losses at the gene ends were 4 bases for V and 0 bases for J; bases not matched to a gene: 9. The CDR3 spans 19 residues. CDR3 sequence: CASSSPYRDRGPNTGELFF. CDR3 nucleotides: TGTGCCAGCAGTTCTCCTTACCGGGACAGGGGGCCGAACACCGGGGAGCTGTTTTTT.

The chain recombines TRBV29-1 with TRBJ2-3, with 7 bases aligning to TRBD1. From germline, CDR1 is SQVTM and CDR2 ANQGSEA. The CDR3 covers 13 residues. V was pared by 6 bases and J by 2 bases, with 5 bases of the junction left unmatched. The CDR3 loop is CSVPGQTTDTQYF. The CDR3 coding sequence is TGCAGCGTCCCGGGACAGACCACAGATACGCAGTATTTT.

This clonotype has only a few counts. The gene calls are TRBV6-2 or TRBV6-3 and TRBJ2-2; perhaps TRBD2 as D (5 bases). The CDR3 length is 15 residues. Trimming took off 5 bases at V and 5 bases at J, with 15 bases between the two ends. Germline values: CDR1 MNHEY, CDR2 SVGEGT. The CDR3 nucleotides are TGTGCCAGCAGTCAACTAGGGAGAGGAACCGGGGAGCTGTTTTTT. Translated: CASSQLGRGTGELFF.

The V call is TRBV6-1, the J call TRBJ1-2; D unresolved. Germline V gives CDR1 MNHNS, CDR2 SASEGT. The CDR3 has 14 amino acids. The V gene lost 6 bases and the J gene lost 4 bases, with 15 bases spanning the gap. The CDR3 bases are TGTGCCAGCAGCCCCAGAGGTGGGATCTATGGCTACACCTTC. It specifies CASSPRGGIYGYTF.

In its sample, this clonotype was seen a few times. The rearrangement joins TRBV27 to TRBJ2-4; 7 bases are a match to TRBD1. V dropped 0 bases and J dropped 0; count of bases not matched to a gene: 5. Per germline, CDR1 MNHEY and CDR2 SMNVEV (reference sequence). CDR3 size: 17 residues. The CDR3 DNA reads TGTGCCAGCAGTTTATCGAGGAGACAGGGAGCCAAAAACATTCAGTACTTC. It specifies CASSLSRRQGAKNIQYF.

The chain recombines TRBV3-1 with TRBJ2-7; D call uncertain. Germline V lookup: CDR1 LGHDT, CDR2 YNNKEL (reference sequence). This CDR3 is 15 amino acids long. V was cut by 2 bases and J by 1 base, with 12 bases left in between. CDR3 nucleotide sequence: TGTGCCAGCAGCCAACAACTAACTCCTTCCTACGAGCAGTACTTC. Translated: CASSQQLTPSYEQYF.

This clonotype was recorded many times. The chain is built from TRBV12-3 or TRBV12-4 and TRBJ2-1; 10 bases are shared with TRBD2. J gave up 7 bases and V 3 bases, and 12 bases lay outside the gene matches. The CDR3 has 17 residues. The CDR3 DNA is TGTGCCAGCAGTTTGTTGCTAGCGGGAGCGGGGGGTAATGAGCAGTTCTTC. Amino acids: CASSLLLAGAGGNEQFF.

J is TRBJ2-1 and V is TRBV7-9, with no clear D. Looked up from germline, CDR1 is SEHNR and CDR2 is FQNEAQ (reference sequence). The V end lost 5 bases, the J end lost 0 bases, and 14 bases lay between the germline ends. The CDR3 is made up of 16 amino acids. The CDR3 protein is CASSTTVLSSYNEQFF. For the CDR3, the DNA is TGTGCCAGCAGCACCACAGTCCTAAGCTCCTACAATGAGCAGTTCTTC. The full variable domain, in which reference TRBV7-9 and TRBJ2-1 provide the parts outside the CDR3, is DTGVSQNPRHKITKRGQNVTFRCDPISEHNRLYWYRQTLGQGPEFLTYFQNEAQLEKSRLLSDRFSAERPKGSFSTLEIQRTEQGDSAMYLCASSTTVLSSYNEQFFGPGTRLTVL.

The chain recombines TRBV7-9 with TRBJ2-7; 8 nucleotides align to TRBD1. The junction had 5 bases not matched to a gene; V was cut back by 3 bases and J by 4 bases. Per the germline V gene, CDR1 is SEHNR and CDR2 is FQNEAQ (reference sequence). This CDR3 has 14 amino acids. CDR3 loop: CASSFGQGMYEQYF. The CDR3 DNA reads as TGTGCCAGCAGCTTTGGACAGGGAATGTACGAGCAGTACTTC. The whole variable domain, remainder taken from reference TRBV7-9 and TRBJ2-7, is DTGVSQNPRHKITKRGQNVTFRCDPISEHNRLYWYRQTLGQGPEFLTYFQNEAQLEKSRLLSDRFSAERPKGSFSTLEIQRTEQGDSAMYLCASSFGQGMYEQYFGPGTRLTVT.

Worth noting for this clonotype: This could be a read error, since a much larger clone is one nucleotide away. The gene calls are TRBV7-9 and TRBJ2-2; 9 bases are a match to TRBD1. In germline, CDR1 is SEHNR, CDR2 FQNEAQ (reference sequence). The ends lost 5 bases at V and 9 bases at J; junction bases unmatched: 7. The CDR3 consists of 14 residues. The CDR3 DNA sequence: TGTGCCAGCAGCCCCGGACAGGGGACCTGGGAGCTGTTTTTT. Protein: CASSPGQGTWELFF.

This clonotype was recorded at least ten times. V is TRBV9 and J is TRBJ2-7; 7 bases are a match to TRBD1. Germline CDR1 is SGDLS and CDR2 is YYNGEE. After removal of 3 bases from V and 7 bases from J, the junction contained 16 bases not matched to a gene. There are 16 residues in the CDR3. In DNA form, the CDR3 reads TGTGCCAGCAGCGCCCTTCCCGGGACACCAGGGGGAGAGCAGTACTTC. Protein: CASSALPGTPGGEQYF.

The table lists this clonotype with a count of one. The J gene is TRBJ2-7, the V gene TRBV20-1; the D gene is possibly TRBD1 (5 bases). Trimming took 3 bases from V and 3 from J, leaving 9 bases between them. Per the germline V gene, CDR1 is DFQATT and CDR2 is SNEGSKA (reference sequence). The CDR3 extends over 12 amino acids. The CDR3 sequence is CSARWQGYEQYF. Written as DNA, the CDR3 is TGCAGTGCTAGGTGGCAGGGCTACGAGCAGTACTTC.

The CDR3 DNA follows: TGCAGTGCTAGTCCGGGCAGGACGGACTATGGCTACACCTTC. It yields the protein CSASPGRTDYGYTF. V gene TRBV20-1 combines with J gene TRBJ1-2; D unresolved. V was clipped by 3 bases and J by 3 bases, with 14 bases between them. Germline CDR1 is DFQATT and CDR2 is SNEGSKA (reference sequence). CDR3 length equals 14 residues.

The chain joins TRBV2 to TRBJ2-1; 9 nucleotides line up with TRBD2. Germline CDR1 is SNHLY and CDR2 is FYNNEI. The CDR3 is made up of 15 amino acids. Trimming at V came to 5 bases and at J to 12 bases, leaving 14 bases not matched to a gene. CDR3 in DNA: TGTGCCAGCAGTCCCTATAGCGGGAGAGCCGGATTGCAGTTCTTC. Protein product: CASSPYSGRAGLQFF.

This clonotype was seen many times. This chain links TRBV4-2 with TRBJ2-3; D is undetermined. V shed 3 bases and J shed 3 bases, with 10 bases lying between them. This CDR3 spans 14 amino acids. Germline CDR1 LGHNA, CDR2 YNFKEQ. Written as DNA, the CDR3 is TGTGCCAGCAGCCAGGCAGAGAAAACAGATACGCAGTATTTT. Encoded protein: CASSQAEKTDTQYF.

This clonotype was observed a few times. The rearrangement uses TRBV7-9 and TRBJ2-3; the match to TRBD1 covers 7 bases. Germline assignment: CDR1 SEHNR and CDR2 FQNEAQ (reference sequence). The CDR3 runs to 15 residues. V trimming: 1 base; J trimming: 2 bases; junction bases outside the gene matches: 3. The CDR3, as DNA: TGTGCCAGCAGCTTAGGAGACAGGGTCACAGATACGCAGTATTTT. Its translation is CASSLGDRVTDTQYF.

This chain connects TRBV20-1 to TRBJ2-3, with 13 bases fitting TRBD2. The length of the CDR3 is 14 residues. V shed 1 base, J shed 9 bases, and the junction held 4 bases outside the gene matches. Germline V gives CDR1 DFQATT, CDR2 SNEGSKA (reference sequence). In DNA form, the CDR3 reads TGCAGTGCTAGAGTTACTAGCGGGAGGGCGACGCAGTATTTT. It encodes CSARVTSGRATQYF.

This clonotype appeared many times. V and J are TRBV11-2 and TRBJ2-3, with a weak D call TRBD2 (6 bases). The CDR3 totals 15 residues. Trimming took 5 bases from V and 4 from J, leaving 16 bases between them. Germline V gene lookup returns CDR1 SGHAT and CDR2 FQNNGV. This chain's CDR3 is CASSKAGSNPDTQYF. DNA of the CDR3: TGTGCCAGCAGCAAAGCGGGTTCTAACCCAGATACGCAGTATTTT.

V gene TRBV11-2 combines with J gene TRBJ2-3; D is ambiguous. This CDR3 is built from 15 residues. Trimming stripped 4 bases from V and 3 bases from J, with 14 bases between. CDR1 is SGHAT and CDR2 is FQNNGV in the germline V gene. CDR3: CASSSTLARTDTQYF. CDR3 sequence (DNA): TGTGCCAGCAGCTCAACCCTCGCCAGAACAGATACGCAGTATTTT.

The CDR3 sequence: CSARDRGPYTNEQFF. The CDR3 DNA is TGCAGTGCTAGAGACAGGGGGCCGTACACCAATGAGCAGTTCTTC. This chain connects TRBV20-1 to TRBJ2-1, with 8 bases matching TRBD1. V shed 0 bases, J shed 6 bases, and the junction held 7 bases outside the gene matches. The CDR3 is 15 residues long. In germline, CDR1 is DFQATT, CDR2 SNEGSKA (reference sequence).

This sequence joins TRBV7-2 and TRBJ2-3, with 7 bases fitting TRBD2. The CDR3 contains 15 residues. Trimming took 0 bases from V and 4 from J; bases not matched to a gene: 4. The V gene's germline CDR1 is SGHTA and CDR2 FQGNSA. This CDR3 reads CASSLAAGVADTQYF. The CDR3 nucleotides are TGTGCCAGCAGCTTAGCGGCGGGAGTGGCAGATACGCAGTATTTT.

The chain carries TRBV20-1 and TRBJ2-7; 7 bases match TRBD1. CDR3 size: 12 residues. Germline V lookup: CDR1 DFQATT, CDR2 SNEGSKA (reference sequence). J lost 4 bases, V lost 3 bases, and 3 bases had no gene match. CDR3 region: CSASMTGYEQYF. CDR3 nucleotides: TGCAGTGCTAGCATGACAGGGTACGAGCAGTACTTC.

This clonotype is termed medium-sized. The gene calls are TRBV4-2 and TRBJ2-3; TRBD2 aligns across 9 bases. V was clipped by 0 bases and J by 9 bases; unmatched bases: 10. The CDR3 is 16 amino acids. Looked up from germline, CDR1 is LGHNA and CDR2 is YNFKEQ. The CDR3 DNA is TGTGCCAGCAGCCAAGAGGAGGGAATAGCGGGAGAGACGCAGTATTTT. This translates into CASSQEEGIAGETQYF.

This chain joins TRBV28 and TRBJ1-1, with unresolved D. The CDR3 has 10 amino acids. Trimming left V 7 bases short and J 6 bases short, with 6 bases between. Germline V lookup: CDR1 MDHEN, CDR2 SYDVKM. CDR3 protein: CASIASEAFF. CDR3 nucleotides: TGTGCCAGCATTGCGTCTGAAGCTTTCTTT.